This T cell receptor (beta chain) was captured by sequencing in a study of blood T cell repertoires in COVID-19. For the study at large: Material from acute and convalescent COVID-19 was sourced from the United States, Italy and Spain. In each case, the material was cDNA or gDNA derived from T cells, B-cell-depleted T cells, or PBMCs.

This CDR3 spans 14 amino acids. V was pared by 3 bases and J by 0 bases, with 1 base of the junction left unmatched. Germline V gene lookup returns CDR1 SGHNT and CDR2 YENEEA. Methods used by the authors: For nucleated cells, counts were estimated from reference gene primer amplification. Measured with immunoSEQ multiplex PCR; TCRdb has only the in-frame clones, and not every one. For V, J and clone size, that table is used; D and trimming come from the DNA. The data hold about 97,000 clones, with 90% observed a single time. The sequence derives from a man aged 55-75 years with acute or convalescent COVID-19. The genes are TRBV11-3 and TRBJ1-1; TRBD1 agrees at 7 bases. Input material: peripheral blood. DNA for the CDR3: TGTGCCAGCAGCTTGACAGGGTTGAACACTGAAGCTTTCTTT. Residues: CASSLTGLNTEAFF.